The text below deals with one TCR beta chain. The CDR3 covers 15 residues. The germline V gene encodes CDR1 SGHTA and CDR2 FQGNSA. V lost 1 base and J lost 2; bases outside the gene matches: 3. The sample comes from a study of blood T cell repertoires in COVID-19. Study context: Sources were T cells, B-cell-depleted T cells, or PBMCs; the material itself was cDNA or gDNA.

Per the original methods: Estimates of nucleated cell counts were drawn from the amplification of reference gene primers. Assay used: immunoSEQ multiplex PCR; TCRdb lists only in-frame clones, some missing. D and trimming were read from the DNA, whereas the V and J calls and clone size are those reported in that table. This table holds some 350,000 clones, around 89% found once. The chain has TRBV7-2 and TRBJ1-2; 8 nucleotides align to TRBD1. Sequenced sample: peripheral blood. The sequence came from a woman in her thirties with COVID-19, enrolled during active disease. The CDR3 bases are TGTGCCAGCAGCTTAGGTCCAGGGGGCAACTATGGCTACACCTTC. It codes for CASSLGPGGNYGYTF.